This T cell receptor (beta chain) is from a study of T cell repertoires in cytomegalovirus infection. Whole-study context: Well-studied HLA-B-restricted CMV epitopes were used in the study alongside recently identified HLA-C-restricted ones. An indication of both CMV infection and matching HLA type came from public TCR beta signatures.

Concerning this clonotype: The antigen remains undetermined.

The germline V and J ends were trimmed by 9 bases and 1 base, with 18 bases remaining between them. The CDR3 sequence is 15 residues long. TCRdb independently ran MiXCR on the reads; one entry per CDR3 protein. The data hold more than 110,000 distinct CDR3 sequences, with more than 25% observed a single time. Study-wide results and caveats: HLA-C-restricted TCR beta clonotypes specific for CMV led the ex vivo response. Carriers of CMV and the relevant HLA type were discriminated by public TCR beta frequency.

The rearrangement links TRBV12-3 or TRBV12-4 to TRBJ2-5, with D maybe TRBD2 (6 bases). This specimen consisted of CD8+ T cells from cultured PBMCs, obtained from culture after CMV antigen stimulation. This clonotype originated in a human donor in good health (CMV status not recorded). Some clones in this sample may be carry-over from other donors' samples. CDR3 region: CARGLFGDSQETQYF. The CDR3 coding sequence is TGTGCCAGAGGCCTCTTCGGGGACTCCCAAGAGACCCAGTACTTC.